What follows are 4 T cell receptor beta chains derived from one specimen sequenced in a study of early T cells in non-severe SARS-CoV-2 infection. MiXCR, run by TCRdb on the 5' RACE reads, gives a single entry per CDR3 protein. The sample records more than 80,000 distinct CDR3 sequences, 11% being singletons. The specimen was whole blood. Every receptor here comes from an adult who was a healthcare worker with PCR-confirmed SARS-CoV-2 infection or an uninfected control (not recorded which).

This clonotype has a handful of counts. The chain has TRBV18 and TRBJ2-7; 13 bases fit TRBD2. Trimming cost V 6 bases and J 2 bases; bases outside gene matches: 4. CDR1 is KGHSH and CDR2 is LQKENI in the germline V gene. The CDR3 has 15 amino acids. The CDR3: CASSRLAGGPYEQYF. The CDR3 DNA sequence: TGTGCCAGCTCCCGACTAGCGGGAGGCCCCTACGAGCAGTACTTC.

This clonotype has just a few counts. This chain joins TRBV20-1 and TRBJ1-1; 10 nucleotides align to TRBD1. Germline V lookup: CDR1 DFQATT, CDR2 SNEGSKA (reference sequence). The CDR3 has 14 residues. Trimming took 4 bases from V and 7 from J; bases not matched to a gene: 9. CDR3 coding DNA: TGCAGTGCTAACCGACAGGGGGCCAATTTTGAAGCTTTCTTT. Translated: CSANRQGANFEAFF.

This clonotype was picked up a small number of times. The chain joins TRBV5-1 to TRBJ1-1; 8 bases line up with TRBD1. Germline CDR1 reads SGHRS; CDR2 reads YFSETQ. The trim removed 0 bases at V and 5 bases at J, leaving 9 bases unmatched. The CDR3 is 16 amino acids. DNA of the CDR3: TGCGCCAGCAGCTTGGGGCCAGGGGGCGCGGGGACTGAAGCTTTCTTT. Protein sequence: CASSLGPGGAGTEAFF.

In this sample, this clonotype turned up a few times. As DNA, the CDR3 is TGTGCCAGGGGGGGCACCTATGGCTACACCTTC. Protein: CARGGTYGYTF. This rearrangement joins TRBV2 to TRBJ1-2; perhaps TRBD1 as D (6 bases). The germline gives CDR1 SNHLY, CDR2 FYNNEI. The germline V and J ends were trimmed by 9 bases and 4 bases, with 9 bases remaining between them. This CDR3 spans 11 amino acids. The full variable domain, rest sourced from reference TRBV2 and TRBJ1-2, is EPEVTQTPSHQVTQMGQEVILRCVPISNHLYFYWYRQILGQKVEFLVSFYNNEISEKSEIFDDQFSVERPDGSNFTLKIRSTKLEDSAMYFCARGGTYGYTFGSGTRLTVV.